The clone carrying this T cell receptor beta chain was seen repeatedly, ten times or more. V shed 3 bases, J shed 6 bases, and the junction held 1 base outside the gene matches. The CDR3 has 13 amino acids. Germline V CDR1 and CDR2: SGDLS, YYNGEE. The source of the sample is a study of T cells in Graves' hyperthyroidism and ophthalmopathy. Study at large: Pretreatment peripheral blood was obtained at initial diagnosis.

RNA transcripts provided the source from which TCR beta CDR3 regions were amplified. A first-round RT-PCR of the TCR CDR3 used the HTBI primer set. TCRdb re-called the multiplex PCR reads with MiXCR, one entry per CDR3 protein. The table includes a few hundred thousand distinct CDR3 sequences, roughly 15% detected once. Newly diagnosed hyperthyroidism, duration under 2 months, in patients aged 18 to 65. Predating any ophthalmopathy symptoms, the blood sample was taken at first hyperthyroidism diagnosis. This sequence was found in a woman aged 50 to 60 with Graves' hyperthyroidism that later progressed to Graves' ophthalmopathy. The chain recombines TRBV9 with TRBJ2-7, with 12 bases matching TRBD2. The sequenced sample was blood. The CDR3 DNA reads TGTGCCAGCAGCGAGGGACTAGCGGGCGAGCAGTACTTC. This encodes CASSEGLAGEQYF.